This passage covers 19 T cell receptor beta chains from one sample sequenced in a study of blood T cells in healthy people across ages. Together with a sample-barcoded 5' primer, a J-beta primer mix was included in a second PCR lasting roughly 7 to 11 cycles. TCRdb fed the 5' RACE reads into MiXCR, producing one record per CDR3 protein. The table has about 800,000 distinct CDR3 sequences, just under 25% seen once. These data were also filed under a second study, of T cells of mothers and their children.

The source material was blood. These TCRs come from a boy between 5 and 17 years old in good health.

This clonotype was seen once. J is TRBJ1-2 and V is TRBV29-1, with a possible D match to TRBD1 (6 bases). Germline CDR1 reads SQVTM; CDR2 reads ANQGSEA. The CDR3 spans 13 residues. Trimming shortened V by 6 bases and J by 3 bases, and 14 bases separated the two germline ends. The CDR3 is CSVRGDTYYGYTF. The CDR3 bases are TGCAGCGTGAGGGGGGACACCTACTATGGCTACACCTTC.

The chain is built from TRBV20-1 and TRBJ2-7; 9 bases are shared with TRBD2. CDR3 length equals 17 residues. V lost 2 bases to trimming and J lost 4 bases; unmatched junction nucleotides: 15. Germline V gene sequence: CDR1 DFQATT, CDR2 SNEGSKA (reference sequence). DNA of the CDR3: TGCAGTGCTAGATGGGACCTAGGTAGCGGGAGTTTTTACGAGCAGTACTTC. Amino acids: CSARWDLGSGSFYEQYF.

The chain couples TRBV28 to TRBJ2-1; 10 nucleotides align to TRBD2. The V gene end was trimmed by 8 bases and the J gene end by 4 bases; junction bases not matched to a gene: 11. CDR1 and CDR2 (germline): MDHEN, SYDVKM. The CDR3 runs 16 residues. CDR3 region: CASQSEREGRYNEQFF. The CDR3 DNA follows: TGTGCCAGCCAATCGGAGCGGGAGGGTCGATACAATGAGCAGTTCTTC.

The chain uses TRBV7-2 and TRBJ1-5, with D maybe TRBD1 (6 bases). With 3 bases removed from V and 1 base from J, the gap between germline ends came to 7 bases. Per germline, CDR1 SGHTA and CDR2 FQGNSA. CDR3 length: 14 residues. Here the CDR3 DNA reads TGTGCCAGCAGCTTGGGGGCGAGCAATCAGCCCCAGCATTTT. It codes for CASSLGASNQPQHF.

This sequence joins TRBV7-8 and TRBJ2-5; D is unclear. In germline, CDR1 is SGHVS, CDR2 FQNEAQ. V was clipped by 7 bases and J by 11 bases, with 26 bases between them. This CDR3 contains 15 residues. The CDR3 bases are TGTGCCAGCACCCTATGGTCCAGTGGGTCCTTGGAGCAGTACTTC. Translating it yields CASTLWSSGSLEQYF.

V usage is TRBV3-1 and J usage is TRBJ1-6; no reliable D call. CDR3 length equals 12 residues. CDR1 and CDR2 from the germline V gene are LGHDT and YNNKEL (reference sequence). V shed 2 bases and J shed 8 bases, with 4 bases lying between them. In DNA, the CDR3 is TGTGCCAGCAGCCAAAATGATTCACCCCTCCACTTT. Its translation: CASSQNDSPLHF.

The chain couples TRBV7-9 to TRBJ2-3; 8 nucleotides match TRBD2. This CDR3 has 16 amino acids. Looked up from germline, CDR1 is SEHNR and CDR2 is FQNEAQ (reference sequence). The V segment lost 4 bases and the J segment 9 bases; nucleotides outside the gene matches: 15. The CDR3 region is CASSSIIGLASGTQYF. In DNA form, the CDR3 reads TGTGCCAGCAGCTCGATAATTGGGTTGGCTAGCGGGACGCAGTATTTT.

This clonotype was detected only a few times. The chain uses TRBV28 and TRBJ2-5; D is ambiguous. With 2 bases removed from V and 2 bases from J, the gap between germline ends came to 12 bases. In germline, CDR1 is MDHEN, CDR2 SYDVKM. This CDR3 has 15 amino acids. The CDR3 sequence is CASSLQVGWQETQYF. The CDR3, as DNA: TGTGCCAGCAGTTTACAAGTAGGGTGGCAAGAGACCCAGTACTTC.

CDR3 amino acids: CASRAGGVYNEQFF. The CDR3 nucleotides read TGTGCCAGCAGGGCCGGGGGCGTCTACAATGAGCAGTTCTTC. J is TRBJ2-1 and V is TRBV2; tentatively, D is TRBD1 or TRBD2 (6 bases each). The V gene lost 6 bases and the J gene lost 3 bases, with 12 bases spanning the gap. The germline gives CDR1 SNHLY, CDR2 FYNNEI. The CDR3 is made up of 14 amino acids.

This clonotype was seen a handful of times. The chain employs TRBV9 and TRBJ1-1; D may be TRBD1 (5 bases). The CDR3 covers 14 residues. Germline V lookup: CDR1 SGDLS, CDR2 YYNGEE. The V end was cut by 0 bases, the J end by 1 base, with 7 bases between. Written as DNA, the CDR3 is TGTGCCAGCAGCGTAGTTGGGGCGAACACTGAAGCTTTCTTT. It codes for CASSVVGANTEAFF. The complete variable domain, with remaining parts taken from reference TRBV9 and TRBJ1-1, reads DSGVTQTPKHLITATGQRVTLRCSPRSGDLSVYWYQQSLDQGLQFLIQYYNGEERAKGNILERFSAQQFPDLHSELNLSSLELGDSALYFCASSVVGANTEAFFGQGTRLTVV.

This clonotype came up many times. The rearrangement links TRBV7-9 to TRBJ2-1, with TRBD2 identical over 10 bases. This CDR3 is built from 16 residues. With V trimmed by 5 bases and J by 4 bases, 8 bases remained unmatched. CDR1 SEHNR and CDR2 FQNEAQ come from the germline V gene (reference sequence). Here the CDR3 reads CASSLTGLAPYNEQFF. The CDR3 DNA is TGTGCCAGCAGCCTAACGGGACTAGCGCCATACAATGAGCAGTTCTTC.

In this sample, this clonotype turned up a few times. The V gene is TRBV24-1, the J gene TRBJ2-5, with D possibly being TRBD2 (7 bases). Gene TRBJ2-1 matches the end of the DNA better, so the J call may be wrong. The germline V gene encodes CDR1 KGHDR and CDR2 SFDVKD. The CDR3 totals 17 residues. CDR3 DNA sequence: TGTGCCACCAGTGTACCCCAGGGAAAGGGGGGGTACAATGAGCAGTTCTTC. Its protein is CATSVPQGKGGYNEQFF.

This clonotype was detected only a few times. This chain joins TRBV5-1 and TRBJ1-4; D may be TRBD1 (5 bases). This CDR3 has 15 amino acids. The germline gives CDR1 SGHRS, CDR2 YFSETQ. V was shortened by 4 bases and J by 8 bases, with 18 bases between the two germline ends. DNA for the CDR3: TGCGCCAGCAGCCCCGCGGGGCGGGGAGGAGAAAAACTGTTTTTT. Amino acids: CASSPAGRGGEKLFF. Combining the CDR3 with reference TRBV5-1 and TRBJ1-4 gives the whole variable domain KAGVTQTPRYLIKTRGQQVTLSCSPISGHRSVSWYQQTPGQGLQFLFEYFSETQRNKGNFPGRFSGRQFSNSRSEMNVSTLELGDSALYLCASSPAGRGGEKLFFGSGTQLSVL.

Here the CDR3 DNA reads TGCAGCGTCGCGCAGGGTACTGAAGCTTTCTTT. Encoded protein: CSVAQGTEAFF. The chain combines TRBV29-1 with TRBJ1-1; D perhaps matches TRBD1 (5 bases). The CDR3 length is 11 residues. Per germline, CDR1 SQVTM and CDR2 ANQGSEA. Trimming pared 6 bases from V and 5 bases from J, leaving 10 bases between.

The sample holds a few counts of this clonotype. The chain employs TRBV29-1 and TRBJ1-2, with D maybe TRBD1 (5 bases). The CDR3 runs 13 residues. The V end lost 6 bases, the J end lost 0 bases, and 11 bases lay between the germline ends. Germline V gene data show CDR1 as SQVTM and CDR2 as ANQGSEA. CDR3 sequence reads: CSVADRTNYGYTF. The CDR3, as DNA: TGCAGCGTGGCAGACAGAACTAACTATGGCTACACCTTC.

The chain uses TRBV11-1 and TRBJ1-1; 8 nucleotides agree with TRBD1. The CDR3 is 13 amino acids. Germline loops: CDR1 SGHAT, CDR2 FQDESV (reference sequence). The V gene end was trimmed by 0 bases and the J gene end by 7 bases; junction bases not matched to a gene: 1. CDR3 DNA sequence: TGTGCCAGCAGCTTAGCCGGGACAGGTGAAGCTTTCTTT. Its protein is CASSLAGTGEAFF. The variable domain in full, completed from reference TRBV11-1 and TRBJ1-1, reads EAEVAQSPRYKITEKSQAVAFWCDPISGHATLYWYRQILGQGPELLVQFQDESVVDDSQLPKDRFSAERLKGVDSTLKIQPAELGDSAMYLCASSLAGTGEAFFGQGTRLTVV.

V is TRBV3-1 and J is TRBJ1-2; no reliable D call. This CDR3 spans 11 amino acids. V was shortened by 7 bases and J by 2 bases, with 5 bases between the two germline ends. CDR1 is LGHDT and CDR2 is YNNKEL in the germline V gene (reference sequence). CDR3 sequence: CASTGNYGYTF. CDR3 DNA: TGTGCCAGCACCGGGAACTATGGCTACACCTTC. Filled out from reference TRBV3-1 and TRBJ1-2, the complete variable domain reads DTAVSQTPKYLVTQMGNDKSIKCEQNLGHDTMYWYKQDSKKFLKIMFSYNNKELIINETVPNRFSPKSPDKAHLNLHINSLELGDSAVYFCASTGNYGYTFGSGTRLTVV.

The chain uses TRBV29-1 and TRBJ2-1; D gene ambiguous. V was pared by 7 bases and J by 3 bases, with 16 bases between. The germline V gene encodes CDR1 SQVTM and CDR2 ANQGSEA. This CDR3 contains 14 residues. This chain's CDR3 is CSACPLTNYNEQFF. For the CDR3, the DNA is TGCAGCGCCTGCCCCTTAACAAACTACAATGAGCAGTTCTTC.

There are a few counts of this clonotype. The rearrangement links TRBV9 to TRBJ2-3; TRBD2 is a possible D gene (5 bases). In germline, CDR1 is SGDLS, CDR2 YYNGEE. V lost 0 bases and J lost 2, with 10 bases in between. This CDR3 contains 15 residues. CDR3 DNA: TGTGCCAGCAGCGTAGGAGGGCGAGTCACAGATACGCAGTATTTT. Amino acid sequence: CASSVGGRVTDTQYF. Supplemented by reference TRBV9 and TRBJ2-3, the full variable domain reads DSGVTQTPKHLITATGQRVTLRCSPRSGDLSVYWYQQSLDQGLQFLIQYYNGEERAKGNILERFSAQQFPDLHSELNLSSLELGDSALYFCASSVGGRVTDTQYFGPGTRLTVL.